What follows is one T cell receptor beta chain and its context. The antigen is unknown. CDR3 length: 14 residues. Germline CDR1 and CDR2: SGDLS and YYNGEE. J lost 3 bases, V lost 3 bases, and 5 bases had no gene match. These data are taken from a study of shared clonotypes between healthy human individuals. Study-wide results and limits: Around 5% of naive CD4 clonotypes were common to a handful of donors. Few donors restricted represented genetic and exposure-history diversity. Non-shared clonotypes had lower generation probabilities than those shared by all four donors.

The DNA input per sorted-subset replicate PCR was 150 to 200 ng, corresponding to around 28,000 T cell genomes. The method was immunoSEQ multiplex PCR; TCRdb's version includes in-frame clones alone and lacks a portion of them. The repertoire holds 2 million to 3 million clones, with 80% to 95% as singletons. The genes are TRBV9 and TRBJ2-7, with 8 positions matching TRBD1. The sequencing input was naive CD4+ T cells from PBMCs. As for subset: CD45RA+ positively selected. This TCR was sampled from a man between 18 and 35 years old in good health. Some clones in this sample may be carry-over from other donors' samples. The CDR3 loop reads CASSAGQGLYEQYF. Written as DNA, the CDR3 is TGTGCCAGCAGCGCTGGACAGGGCCTCTACGAGCAGTACTTC.